This T cell receptor (beta chain) was captured in a study of CD8 T cells in Susac syndrome. The multiple sclerosis control group comprised treatment-naive patients with stable or active relapsing-remitting disease. TEMRA cells were FACS-enriched, and CD8+ and CD4+ T cells were isolated negatively. The RNA, about 0.45 to 1 ug, was put through reverse transcription using random hexamers. Amplification of TCR beta CDR3 across 54 Vbeta and 13 Jbeta was performed with immunoSEQ multiplex PCR. From the immunoSEQ multiplex PCR reads, TCRdb called clonotypes with MiXCR, one entry per CDR3 protein. The table includes 200,000 or so distinct CDR3 sequences, nearly 95% detected once. The CDR3 runs to 14 residues. V gave up 2 bases and J gave up 2 bases, with 10 bases separating them. Germline V gives CDR1 LGHDT, CDR2 YNNKEL (reference sequence).

Sequencing was carried out using CD4+ T cells from PBMCs. This chain connects TRBV3-1 to TRBJ2-7; D is unclear. This receptor was taken from a human donor with multiple sclerosis. CDR3 coding DNA: TGTGCCAGCAGCCAATTTACAGTCACCTACGAGCAGTACTTC. This codes for CASSQFTVTYEQYF.